This T cell receptor beta chain was sequenced for a study of CD8+ T cells in alopecia areata. Study summary: Those treated were given oral tofacitinib at 5 to 10 mg twice daily.

Study results and caveats: Unlike in mice, where it was clearer, TCR sharing across patients was less clear, possibly HLA-related.

As to this clone: The antigen remains unidentified.

Extraction and reverse transcription of RNA yielded cDNA as the sequencing template. TCRdb's copy holds only in-frame clones and misses some; the assay was immunoSEQ multiplex PCR. In the table there are 150,000 to 200,000 clones, approximately 67% of which are singletons. Treatment specified: oral pan-JAK inhibitor, 5-10 mg twice daily. Using a FACSAria, the CD4+ and CD8+ T cells were sorted from the PBMCs. This TCR came from a human donor with alopecia areata. The starting material was CD4+ T cells sorted from blood, obtained between weeks 47 and 50, from a patient treated with tofacitinib.

The CDR3 here is CASSSLADEKLFF. CDR3 DNA sequence: TGTGCCAGCAGCTCGCTTGCGGATGAAAAACTGTTTTTT. V gene TRBV4-2 combines with J gene TRBJ1-4; D remains ambiguous. The CDR3 loop spans 13 amino acids. Germline assignment: CDR1 LGHNA and CDR2 YNFKEQ. Trimming removed 5 bases at V and 6 bases at J, with 10 bases between.